The clone carrying this T cell receptor (beta chain) appeared a few times. Its matching antigen is unknown. This record belongs to a study of human T cells and chemical hapten exposure. For the study at large: Patch tests applied 0.01% DPC to the upper back and were scored after 6 days.

V was trimmed by 5 bases and J by 2 bases, leaving 13 bases between them. CDR1 and CDR2 from the germline V gene are PRHDT and FYEKMQ (reference sequence). The CDR3 is 14 amino acids. In the authors' methods: Individual samples carried between roughly 23,224 and 690,600 TCRs, with 95,638 as the median. TCRdb used MiXCR to reprocess the RACE reads, holding one entry per CDR3 protein. Here the V and J calls rest on TCRdb's processing, not on the authors' analysis. The data show more than 300,000 distinct CDR3 sequences, with 4.5% to 5.5% seen just once and around 8% held by the top ten. The study, taken as a whole, reports: As the donors had alopecia, their immune response may differ from healthy people's.

Time point indicated: pre-sensitization, week 0. As for treatment: therapeutic diphenylcyclopropenone sensitization with weekly scalp DPC. People who gave samples had alopecia, were 18 to 70 years old, and were suitable for DPC. This chain joins TRBV13 and TRBJ2-7, with TRBD2 as a possible D gene (7 bases). The TCR originated in a woman aged 18-29 years with alopecia areata. Some clones in this sample may be carry-over from other donors' samples. Sequenced here: whole blood, sampled in connection with sensitization to the hapten diphenylcyclopropenone (DPC). In nucleotides, the CDR3 is TGTGCCAGCAGCGCCGCGGGGGCTACCTACGAGCAGTACTTC. Residues: CASSAAGATYEQYF.